A single sample gave rise to the 5 T cell receptor beta chains below, sequenced in a study of regulatory T cells in long-lasting Graves disease. Time point indicated: newly diagnosed GD, antithyroid drugs for less than 3 months. PBMCs were the source of the RNA used for TCR sequencing. CDR3 regions were amplified by Arm-PCR using iRepertoire HTBI primers to build TCR beta libraries. Each CDR3 protein gets one entry after TCRdb re-called the multiplex PCR reads with MiXCR. The data contain under 500,000 distinct CDR3 sequences, 16% of them singletons. The sample was also linked to a second study, of T cells in Graves' hyperthyroidism and ophthalmopathy.

The source was peripheral blood mononuclear cells (PBMCs), collected at new diagnosis, from a patient treated with antithyroid drugs. The receptors shown here come from a woman in her thirties with Graves disease.

This clonotype was found once. The chain recombines TRBV7-9 with TRBJ2-5; no definite D call. Trimming took 1 base from V and 4 from J, leaving 10 bases between them. CDR1 is SEHNR, CDR2 FQNEAQ, per germline (reference sequence). The CDR3 spans 14 residues. The CDR3 region has the DNA TGTGCCAGCAGCTTAGTGCCGGGTCGAGAGACCCAGTACTTC. It is translated as CASSLVPGRETQYF.

This clonotype was seen a handful of times. The chain links TRBV28 to TRBJ2-2, with D possibly TRBD1 on 6 matching bases. The germline CDR1 and CDR2 sequences are MDHEN and SYDVKM. The germline V and J ends were trimmed by 6 bases and 6 bases, with 20 bases remaining between them. The CDR3 has 16 amino acids. CDR3 sequence reads: CASRRFETGGAGELFF. CDR3 nucleotide sequence: TGTGCCAGCAGAAGATTTGAGACAGGTGGGGCCGGGGAGCTGTTTTTT.

The gene calls are TRBV28 and TRBJ2-1, with TRBD2 identical over 13 bases. The CDR3 sequence is 14 residues long. With 7 bases clipped from V and 9 bases from J, the junction kept 6 bases outside the gene matches. CDR1 and CDR2 from the germline V gene are MDHEN and SYDVKM. The CDR3 DNA sequence: TGTGCCAGCATAGGGACTAGCGGGATTCCTGAGCAGTTCTTC. Protein product: CASIGTSGIPEQFF.

This clonotype was counted many times. The V and J genes are TRBV6-5 and TRBJ2-7, with 8 bases that match TRBD1. The germline V gene has CDR1 MNHEY and CDR2 SVGAGI. V trimming: 2 bases; J trimming: 10 bases; junction bases outside the gene matches: 16. The CDR3 is made up of 16 amino acids. CDR3: CASSYRTRGQGGLQYF. CDR3 nucleotide sequence: TGTGCCAGCAGTTACAGAACCCGAGGACAGGGAGGTTTACAGTACTTC.

J is TRBJ2-6 and V is TRBV6-1; D gene unclear. The germline V and J ends were trimmed by 7 bases and 0 bases, with 10 bases remaining between them. CDR1 and CDR2 from the germline V gene are MNHNS and SASEGT. The CDR3 sequence is 15 residues long. As DNA, the CDR3 is TGTGCCAGCACGGAGCTCATCTCTGGGGCCAACGTCCTGACTTTC. It specifies CASTELISGANVLTF.